This TCR beta chain originates from a study of PD-L1 blockade in urothelial cancer. Sequencing was performed with immunoSEQ multiplex PCR; in TCRdb, only in-frame clones are kept and a portion is missing. Of about 79,000 clones listed, around 87% are singletons. Trimming removed 1 base from V and 4 bases from J; junction bases left unmatched: 9. The CDR3 runs 17 residues. Germline V lookup: CDR1 LGHNA, CDR2 YNFKEQ. As for time point: pretreatment peripheral blood. The gene calls are TRBV4-2 and TRBJ2-1, with 8 nucleotides matching TRBD2. Material: PBMCs, obtained around atezolizumab (anti-PD-L1) treatment. This TCR was sampled from a man aged 55 to 70 with urothelial cancer. The DNA for the CDR3 is TGTGCCAGCAGCCAAGGGGACGGGGGGGCGAGATACAATGAGCAGTTCTTC. Protein sequence: CASSQGDGGARYNEQFF.